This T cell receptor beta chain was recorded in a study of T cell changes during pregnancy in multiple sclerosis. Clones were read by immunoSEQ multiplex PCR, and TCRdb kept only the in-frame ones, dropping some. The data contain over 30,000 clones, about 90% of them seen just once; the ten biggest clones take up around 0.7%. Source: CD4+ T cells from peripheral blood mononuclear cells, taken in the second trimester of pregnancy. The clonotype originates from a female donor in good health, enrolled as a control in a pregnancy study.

In nucleotides, the CDR3 is TGTGCCAGCGGAACAGGGAATTCACCCCTCCACTTT. Translation gives CASGTGNSPLHF. The V call is TRBV6-1, the J call TRBJ1-6, with D tentatively TRBD1 (6 bases). Between the trimmed V and J ends, which lost 8 bases and 7 bases, there was a span of 9 bases. Germline V gene sequence: CDR1 MNHNS, CDR2 SASEGT. The CDR3 has 12 residues.